This TCR beta chain comes out of a study of Ad26.COV2.S vaccination and SARS-CoV-2 variants. Germline CDR1 is SGHTS and CDR2 is YDEGEE. Trimming took 2 bases from V and 5 from J; bases not matched to a gene: 12. The CDR3 is 17 residues long. The table came from immunoSEQ multiplex PCR; TCRdb's copy has only in-frame clones and leaves some out. The table includes around 400,000 clones, 89% detected once. Treatment noted: roughly 18 received Ad26.COV2.S at low or high dose, single or two shots; 5 received placebo; per-sample allocation not given. Day 63 after the first vaccine or placebo injection was the time point for sampling.

The chain combines TRBV5-8 with TRBJ2-5, with 10 nucleotides matching TRBD2. The material was peripheral blood, obtained in a trial of Ad26.COV2.S vaccine versus placebo. The receptor was isolated from a person aged 18-65 years who received the Ad26.COV2.S COVID-19 vaccine or a placebo. Written as DNA, the CDR3 is TGTGCCAGCAGCTTTGTCAAGCTAGCGGGAGTATCGGAGACCCAGTACTTC. Translated, it gives CASSFVKLAGVSETQYF.